Shown below are 20 T cell receptor beta chains from a single sample sequenced in a study of siplizumab effects on memory and regulatory T cells. Profiling relied on immunoSEQ multiplex PCR, and the TCRdb table lists in-frame clones only, not all of them. This table has more than 75,000 clones, roughly 96% appearing once. The specimen was naive CD4+ T cells sorted from blood. These receptors came from a human donor in good health.

For the CDR3, the DNA is TGCGCCAGCAGCAAGGACAGGGGGCCGGGCAGTGAAGCTTTCTTT. It yields the protein CASSKDRGPGSEAFF. The rearrangement uses TRBV5-1 and TRBJ1-1, with 11 bases fitting TRBD1. V lost 4 bases to trimming and J lost 7 bases; unmatched junction nucleotides: 9. Germline CDR1 and CDR2: SGHRS and YFSETQ. This CDR3 contains 15 residues.

The chain joins TRBV7-2 to TRBJ2-5; D might be TRBD2 (6 bases). This CDR3 has 12 amino acids. V was trimmed by 3 bases and J by 4 bases, leaving 6 bases between them. CDR1 and CDR2 (germline): SGHTA, FQGNSA. CDR3 nucleotides: TGTGCCAGCAGCTTCGGGGGAGAGACCCAGTACTTC. It translates to CASSFGGETQYF.

V gene TRBV10-3 combines with J gene TRBJ2-2; D is uncertain. Germline assignment: CDR1 ENHRY and CDR2 SYGVKD. The CDR3 extends over 13 amino acids. The V gene lost 6 bases and the J gene lost 7 bases, with 12 bases spanning the gap. CDR3 sequence: CAISPGPVGELFF. CDR3 sequence (DNA): TGTGCCATCAGCCCCGGACCGGTCGGGGAGCTGTTTTTT.

This chain links TRBV4-1 with TRBJ2-3; 11 nucleotides line up with TRBD2. Trimming took 2 bases from V and 4 from J; bases not matched to a gene: 8. Germline V gene sequence: CDR1 MGHRA, CDR2 YSYEKL. The CDR3 is 17 amino acids. In nucleotides, the CDR3 is TGCGCCAGCAGCCAATTTCAGCGACTAGCGGGGTCAGATACGCAGTATTTT. Translated: CASSQFQRLAGSDTQYF.

As concerns this clone: One junction end does not reproduce the germline sequence, and a read error may be involved. The chain recombines TRBV5-1 with TRBJ2-3; D gene ambiguous. This CDR3 is built from 15 residues. Looked up from germline, CDR1 is SGHRS and CDR2 is YFSETQ. CDR3 coding DNA: TGCGCCAGCAGTTTGGTGGTTAGTAACACAGATACGCAGTATTTT. Protein: CASSLVVSNTDTQYF.

This clone has just one count. The rearrangement uses TRBV6-5 and TRBJ2-2, with 7 bases identical to TRBD2. This CDR3 is built from 15 residues. V trimming: 6 bases; J trimming: 5 bases; junction bases outside the gene matches: 9. Germline assignment: CDR1 MNHEY and CDR2 SVGAGI. CDR3 DNA sequence: TGTGCCAGCAGCCGTACGGGGGGATGGACCGGGGAGCTGTTTTTT. It is translated as CASSRTGGWTGELFF.

The V call is TRBV29-1, the J call TRBJ2-3, with D possibly being TRBD2 (6 bases). The CDR3 consists of 15 residues. CDR1 is SQVTM, CDR2 ANQGSEA, per germline. Trimming took 3 bases from V and 1 from J, leaving 14 bases between them. CDR3 in amino acids: CSVDRETGGTDTQYF. The CDR3 nucleotides are TGCAGCGTTGACCGGGAGACCGGGGGCACAGATACGCAGTATTTT.

V usage is TRBV5-4 and J usage is TRBJ2-3, with D perhaps matching TRBD2 (6 bases). Germline CDR1 is SGHNT and CDR2 is YYREEE (reference sequence). The CDR3 sequence is 15 residues long. V gave up 4 bases and J gave up 0 bases, with 12 bases separating them. The CDR3 DNA sequence: TGTGCCAGCAGCCGGTCAGGGACTAGCACAGATACGCAGTATTTT. Encoded protein: CASSRSGTSTDTQYF.

The V gene is TRBV15, the J gene TRBJ2-3, with 10 bases that match TRBD2. The length of the CDR3 is 16 residues. The trim removed 5 bases at V and 6 bases at J, leaving 11 bases unmatched. Germline CDR1 and CDR2: LNHNV and YYDKDF (reference sequence). The chain's CDR3 is CATSGELAGATDTQYF. DNA of the CDR3: TGTGCCACCAGCGGCGAGCTAGCGGGGGCTACGGATACGCAGTATTTT. Using reference TRBV15 and TRBJ2-3 for the parts outside the CDR3, the full variable domain is DAMVIQNPRYQVTQFGKPVTLSCSQTLNHNVMYWYQQKSSQAPKLLFHYYDKDFNNEADTPDNFQSRRPNTSFCFLDIRSPGLGDTAMYLCATSGELAGATDTQYFGPGTRLTVL.

The rearrangement uses TRBV10-3 and TRBJ2-5; D is possibly TRBD1 (5 bases). The J call may be mistaken, given a closer DNA end match to TRBJ2-7. CDR1 and CDR2 (germline): ENHRY, SYGVKD. CDR3 length: 14 amino acids. This chain's CDR3 is CAISESRQSYEQYF. Here the CDR3 DNA reads TGTGCCATCAGTGAGTCAAGACAGTCCTACGAGCAGTACTTC.

The rearrangement uses TRBV6-5 and TRBJ2-5, with D uncertain. The germline V gene has CDR1 MNHEY and CDR2 SVGAGI. The CDR3 is made up of 12 amino acids. Trimming took off 0 bases at V and 3 bases at J, with 2 bases between the two ends. CDR3 residues: CASSYSKETQYF. The CDR3 DNA is TGTGCCAGCAGTTACTCGAAAGAGACCCAGTACTTC.

This clone has just a few counts. The chain has TRBV6-5 and TRBJ2-3; D unresolved. CDR3 length: 14 amino acids. V shed 6 bases and J shed 11 bases, with 21 bases lying between them. Per the germline V gene, CDR1 is MNHEY and CDR2 is SVGAGI. This CDR3 reads CASSPGRTGDEQYF. Here the CDR3 DNA reads TGTGCCAGCAGCCCCGGACGGACGGGTGATGAGCAGTATTTT.

This clone was counted once. DNA of the CDR3: TGTGCCAGCAGCTTATCGCCGAGCTCCTACAATGAGCAGTTCTTC. This translates into CASSLSPSSYNEQFF. This chain uses TRBV7-6 with TRBJ2-1; D is ambiguous. V lost 2 bases and J 0 bases, leaving 8 bases between the germline ends. The CDR3 is 15 amino acids. Germline loops: CDR1 SGHVS, CDR2 FNYEAQ.

This clone appeared a single time. J is TRBJ2-1 and V is TRBV6-1; D is perhaps TRBD2 (6 bases). From germline, CDR1 is MNHNS and CDR2 SASEGT. The CDR3 has 15 residues. The V end was cut by 0 bases, the J end by 12 bases, with 18 bases between. CDR3 DNA: TGTGCCAGCAGTGAAGCTCATCCCGACGGGGGTGGGCAGTTCTTC. Translated: CASSEAHPDGGGQFF.

The CDR3 spells CASSLGVEQFF. Here the CDR3 DNA reads TGTGCCAGCAGCTTGGGAGTTGAGCAGTTCTTC. The gene calls are TRBV5-4 and TRBJ2-1, with no clear D. The CDR3 is 11 residues long. The germline V and J ends were trimmed by 0 bases and 9 bases, with 4 bases remaining between them. Germline V gene data show CDR1 as SGHNT and CDR2 as YYREEE (reference sequence).

This rearrangement joins TRBV7-8 to TRBJ1-3, with 9 bases identical to TRBD1. In germline, CDR1 is SGHVS, CDR2 FQNEAQ. Trimming took 3 bases from V and 5 from J; bases not matched to a gene: 11. CDR3 length: 17 amino acids. The CDR3 loop is CASSLSGGTGRRNTIYF. The CDR3 nucleotides are TGTGCCAGCAGCTTGTCAGGGGGGACAGGGAGGCGAAACACCATATATTTT.

In this sample, this clone turned up a few times. This sequence joins TRBV7-3 and TRBJ1-2; 8 nucleotides line up with TRBD1. Per the germline V gene, CDR1 is SGHTA and CDR2 is FQGTGA. There are 16 residues in the CDR3. V shed 0 bases, J shed 8 bases, and the junction held 11 bases outside the gene matches. In DNA, the CDR3 is TGTGCCAGCAGCTTAACGCGTCTCCCGGACAGGGCCGGCTACACCTTC. This sequence encodes CASSLTRLPDRAGYTF.

J is TRBJ2-3 and V is TRBV7-3, with 7 bases that match TRBD2. The J segment lost 0 bases and the V segment lost 2 bases, leaving 5 bases of the junction unmatched. The germline CDR1 and CDR2 sequences are SGHTA and FQGTGA. CDR3 length equals 16 residues. As DNA, the CDR3 is TGTGCCAGCAGCTTAGCGGCGGGGGTTAGCACAGATACGCAGTATTTT. Protein product: CASSLAAGVSTDTQYF.

This rearrangement joins TRBV30 to TRBJ2-5; no clear D gene. Per the germline V gene, CDR1 is GTSNPN and CDR2 is SVGIG (reference sequence). This CDR3 has 11 amino acids. The germline V and J ends were trimmed by 1 base and 5 bases, with 5 bases remaining between them. CDR3 amino acids: CAWSGRETQYF. CDR3 DNA: TGTGCCTGGAGTGGGCGGGAGACCCAGTACTTC.

The chain employs TRBV5-1 and TRBJ2-7; D is unclear. Germline V CDR1 and CDR2: SGHRS, YFSETQ. The V end lost 4 bases, the J end lost 5 bases, and 16 bases lay between the germline ends. The CDR3 is 14 residues long. CDR3 bases: TGCGCCAGCAGCCCCGACCGGTTTTTCGACGAGCAGTACTTC. It codes for CASSPDRFFDEQYF.